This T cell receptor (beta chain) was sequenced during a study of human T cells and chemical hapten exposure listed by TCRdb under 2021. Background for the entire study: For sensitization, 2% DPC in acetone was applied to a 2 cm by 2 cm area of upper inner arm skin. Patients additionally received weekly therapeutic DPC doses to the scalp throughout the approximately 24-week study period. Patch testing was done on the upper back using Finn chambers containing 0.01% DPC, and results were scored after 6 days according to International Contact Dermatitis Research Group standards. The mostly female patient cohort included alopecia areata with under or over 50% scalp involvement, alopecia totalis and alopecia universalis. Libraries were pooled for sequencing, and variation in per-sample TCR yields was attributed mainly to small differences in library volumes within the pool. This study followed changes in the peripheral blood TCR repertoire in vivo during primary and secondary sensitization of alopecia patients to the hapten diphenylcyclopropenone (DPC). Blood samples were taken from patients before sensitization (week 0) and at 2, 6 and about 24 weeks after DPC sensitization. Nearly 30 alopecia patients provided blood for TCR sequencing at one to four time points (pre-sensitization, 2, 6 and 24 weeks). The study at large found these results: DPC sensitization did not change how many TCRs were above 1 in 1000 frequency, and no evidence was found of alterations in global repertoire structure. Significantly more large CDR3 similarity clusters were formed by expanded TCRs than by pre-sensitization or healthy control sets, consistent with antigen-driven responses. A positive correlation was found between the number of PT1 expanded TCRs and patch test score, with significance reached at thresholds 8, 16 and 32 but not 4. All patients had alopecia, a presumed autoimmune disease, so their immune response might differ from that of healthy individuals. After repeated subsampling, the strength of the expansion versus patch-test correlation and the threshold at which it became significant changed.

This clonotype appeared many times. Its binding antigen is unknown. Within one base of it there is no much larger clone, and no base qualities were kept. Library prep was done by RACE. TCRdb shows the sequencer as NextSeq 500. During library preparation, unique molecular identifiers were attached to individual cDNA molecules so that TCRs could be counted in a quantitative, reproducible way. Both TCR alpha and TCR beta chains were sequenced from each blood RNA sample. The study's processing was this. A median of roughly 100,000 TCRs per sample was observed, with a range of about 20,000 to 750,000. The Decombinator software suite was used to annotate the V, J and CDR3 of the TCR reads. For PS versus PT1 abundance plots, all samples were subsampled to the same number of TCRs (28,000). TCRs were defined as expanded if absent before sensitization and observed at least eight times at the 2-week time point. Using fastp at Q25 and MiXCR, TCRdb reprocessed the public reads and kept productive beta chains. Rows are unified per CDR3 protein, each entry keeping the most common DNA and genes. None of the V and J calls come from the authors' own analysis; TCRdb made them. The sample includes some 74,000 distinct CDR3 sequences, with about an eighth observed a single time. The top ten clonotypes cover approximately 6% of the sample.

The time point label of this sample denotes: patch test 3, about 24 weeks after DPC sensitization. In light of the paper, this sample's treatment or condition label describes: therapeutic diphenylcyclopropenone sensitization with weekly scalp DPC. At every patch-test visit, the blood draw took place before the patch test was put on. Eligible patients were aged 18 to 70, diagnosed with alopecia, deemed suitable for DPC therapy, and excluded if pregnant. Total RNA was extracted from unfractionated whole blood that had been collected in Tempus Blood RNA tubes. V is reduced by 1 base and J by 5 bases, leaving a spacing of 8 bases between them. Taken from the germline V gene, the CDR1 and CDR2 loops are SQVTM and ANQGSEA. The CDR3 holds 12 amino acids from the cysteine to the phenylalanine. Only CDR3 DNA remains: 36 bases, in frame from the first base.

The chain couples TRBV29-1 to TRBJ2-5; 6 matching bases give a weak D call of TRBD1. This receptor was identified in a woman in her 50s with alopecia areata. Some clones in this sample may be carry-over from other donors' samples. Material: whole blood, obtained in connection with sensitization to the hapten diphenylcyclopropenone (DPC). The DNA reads TGCAGCGTTGAAGGGACAGTGGAGACCCAGTACTTC. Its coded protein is CSVEGTVETQYF.